Listed below are T cell receptor beta chains from one sample, sequenced in a study of blood T cell repertoires in COVID-19. Sequencing used immunoSEQ multiplex PCR; TCRdb keeps in-frame clones, though not all of them. The sample contains roughly 430,000 clones, roughly 90% of which appear only once. Sequencing input: PBMCs or T cells enriched from blood (not recorded which). The receptors were sampled from a woman aged 18-29 years who had been exposed to COVID-19. The CDR3 runs from the conserved cysteine through the conserved F or W. The order of the fields is D gene, V gene, clone size, J gene, CDR3 DNA, CDR3 protein. A D gene is named only where the DNA matches it firmly. Clone size is given for some rows only: seen once, a few or many times, or a class if the clone is expanded.

TRBD1	TRBV11-2	NA	TRBJ2-7	TGTGCCAGCAGCGCTGGACAGGGGGAGTACGAGCAGTACTTC	CASSAGQGEYEQYF
NA	TRBV19	NA	TRBJ2-3	TGTGCCAGCGCCGGGATCACAGATACGCAGTATTTT	CASAGITDTQYF
TRBD2	TRBV7-8	NA	TRBJ2-1	TGTGCCAGCAGCTTAGTTAGCGGGAGCTATGAGCAGTTCTTC	CASSLVSGSYEQFF
NA	TRBV14	NA	TRBJ1-5	TGTGCCAGCAGCCCCACGGGGAATCAGCCCCAGCATTTT	CASSPTGNQPQHF
NA	TRBV20-1	few	TRBJ1-2	TGCAGTGCTGACAGCTATGGCTACACCTTC	CSADSYGYTF
TRBD1	TRBV5-4	NA	TRBJ1-6	TGTGCCAGCAGCGCGACAGGGTATAATTCACCCCTCCACTTT	CASSATGYNSPLHF
TRBD2	TRBV29-1	NA	TRBJ2-4	TGCAGCGTTGGACTCTCGAGCGGGGCAAACATTCAGTACTTC	CSVGLSSGANIQYF
TRBD1	TRBV28	few	TRBJ1-5	TGTGCCAGCACTAATTGGGGACAGAGACATCAGCCCCAGCATTTT	CASTNWGQRHQPQHF
TRBD1	TRBV11-3	NA	TRBJ2-7	TGTGCCAGCAGCTTAGAGGCAGGGGGAAACTACGAGCAGTACTTC	CASSLEAGGNYEQYF
NA	TRBV6-5	NA	TRBJ1-2	TGTGCCAGCAACCTAGGCGGGGGGCGGGGCGGCTACACCTTC	CASNLGGGRGGYTF
TRBD1	TRBV13	NA	TRBJ1-5	TGTGCCAGCAGCCCAGGGACAGTTAATCAGCCCCAGCATTTT	CASSPGTVNQPQHF
NA	TRBV29-1	once	TRBJ2-1	TGCTCCGGGGGTAGCTCCTACAATGAGCAGTTCTTC	CSGGSSYNEQFF
TRBD1	TRBV18	NA	TRBJ2-1	TGTGCCAGCTCAAAGGACAGGGATTACAATGAGCAGTTCTTC	CASSKDRDYNEQFF
TRBD1	TRBV19	NA	TRBJ1-1	TGTGCCAGTGGGGACAGTTTGAACACTGAAGCTTTCTTT	CASGDSLNTEAFF
NA	TRBV7-9	NA	TRBJ1-4	TGTGCCAGCAGCTTAGTACAGGCAACTAATGAAAAACTGTTTTTT	CASSLVQATNEKLFF
TRBD2	TRBV5-8	NA	TRBJ2-3	TGTGCCAGCAGCTTCCTAGCGGGAGGTGGATATGGCACAGATACGCAGTATTTT	CASSFLAGGGYGTDTQYF
NA	TRBV30	NA	TRBJ1-1	TGTGCCTGGTATTCGGGTGAAGCTTTCTTT	CAWYSGEAFF
NA	TRBV12-3/TRBV12-4	NA	TRBJ2-1	TGTGCCAGCATTTACTACAATGAGCAGTTCTTC	CASIYYNEQFF
TRBD1	TRBV14	few	TRBJ2-7	TGTGCCAGCAGCTCGGGGACAGGTCTCTACGAGCAGTACTTC	CASSSGTGLYEQYF
NA	TRBV28	NA	TRBJ1-1	TGTGCCAGCAGTCCTCGGGGGGGCAGGGGAGCAGCTGAAGCTTTCTTT	CASSPRGGRGAAEAFF
NA	TRBV18	NA	TRBJ2-3	TGTGCCAGCTCACCAGACGGGGGATTGTCAGATACGCAGTATTTT	CASSPDGGLSDTQYF
NA	TRBV5-1	NA	TRBJ2-5	TGCGCCAGCAGCCAAACAGCCGCTTCGTTCGAGACCCAGTACTTC	CASSQTAASFETQYF
NA	TRBV5-1	NA	TRBJ2-7	TGCGCCAGCAGCTTGGGGGCAAGCAGGTTCGGCCACGAGCAGTACTTC	CASSLGASRFGHEQYF
NA	TRBV13	NA	TRBJ1-1	TGTGCCAGCAGGGAGGACAGTAGGAACACTGAAGCTTTCTTT	CASREDSRNTEAFF
TRBD1	TRBV6-4	NA	TRBJ2-2	TGTGCCAGCAGTGCTCGGACAGGCACCGGGGAGCTGTTTTTT	CASSARTGTGELFF
NA	TRBV18	NA	TRBJ1-3	TGTGCCAGCTCACCTGTCGAGGGCTCTGGAAACACCATATATTTT	CASSPVEGSGNTIYF
NA	TRBV9	once	TRBJ2-3	TGTGCCAGCAGGGGGGCCGCGGAGCAGTATTTT	CASRGAAEQYF
NA	TRBV27	NA	TRBJ2-7	TGTGCCAGCAGTTTATCACAGGCACCCCCCAACGAGCAGTACTTC	CASSLSQAPPNEQYF
TRBD1	TRBV2	NA	TRBJ2-3	TGTGCCAGCAGGACAGGGACACTCACAGATACGCAGTATTTT	CASRTGTLTDTQYF
TRBD2	TRBV20-1	NA	TRBJ2-2	TGCAGTGCTAGTAAACTAGCGGGGGGCCCCGGGGAGCTGTTTTTT	CSASKLAGGPGELFF
TRBD2	TRBV13	NA	TRBJ2-3	TGTGCCAGCAGCCCTAGCGGGGGGGCGAGCACAGATACGCAGTATTTT	CASSPSGGASTDTQYF
NA	TRBV18	NA	TRBJ1-5	TGTGCCAGCTCACCGGGAGGGCCTCGGCCCCAGCATTTT	CASSPGGPRPQHF
NA	TRBV6-5	NA	TRBJ2-7	TGTGCCAGCAGTCCAAGACAGGGAGGCGCCTACGAGCAGTACTTC	CASSPRQGGAYEQYF
TRBD1	TRBV6-1	once	TRBJ1-3	TGTGCCAGCAGTGATCTCTCCCGGGACAGCTCTGGAAACACCATATATTTT	CASSDLSRDSSGNTIYF
NA	TRBV21-1	NA	TRBJ2-3	TGTGCCAGCAGCAAGCCCCGGGACAGGGGTAACACAGATACGCAGTATTTT	CASSKPRDRGNTDTQYF
NA	TRBV18	NA	TRBJ2-3	TGTGCCAGCTCACTGGACAGAACTAGCACAGATACGCAGTATTTT	CASSLDRTSTDTQYF
TRBD1	TRBV5-1	NA	TRBJ1-1	TGCGCCAGCAGCCGAGGACAGGGGGCGGAAAACACTGAAGCTTTCTTT	CASSRGQGAENTEAFF
NA	TRBV7-3	NA	TRBJ2-7	TGTGCCAGCAGCTTAACAAGGGGGACAAGCTCCTACGAGCAGTACTTC	CASSLTRGTSSYEQYF
TRBD1	TRBV15	NA	TRBJ1-5	TGTGCCACCAGCAGCCGGGACAGGGGCCTTAGCAATCAGCCCCAGCATTTT	CATSSRDRGLSNQPQHF
NA	TRBV28	once	TRBJ1-4	TGTGCCAGCAGTTTCGCCGGGGGTGGCGAAAAACTGTTTTTT	CASSFAGGGEKLFF
TRBD1	TRBV4-1	NA	TRBJ2-7	TGCGCCAGCAGCCAGCCGGGACAGGGCCCGTACGAGCAGTACTTC	CASSQPGQGPYEQYF
TRBD1	TRBV7-2	NA	TRBJ2-7	TGTGCCAGCAGCCCTCGGGACAGGGCTCCAACCTACGAGCAGTACTTC	CASSPRDRAPTYEQYF
NA	TRBV27	few	TRBJ1-2	TGTGCCAGCAGTCCCAACAGAAACTATGGCTACACCTTC	CASSPNRNYGYTF
NA	TRBV9	NA	TRBJ1-1	TGTGCCAGCAGCGCAAATACAAACACTGAAGCTTTCTTT	CASSANTNTEAFF
TRBD1	TRBV7-2	NA	TRBJ2-2	TGTGCCAGCAGCTTAGGGGACAGGAACACCGGGGAGCTGTTTTTT	CASSLGDRNTGELFF
NA	TRBV5-6	few	TRBJ2-7	TGTGCCAGCAGCTTTGGGCCCTACGAGCAGTACTTC	CASSFGPYEQYF
TRBD1	TRBV9	NA	TRBJ1-1	TGTGCCAGCAGCGGAACAGGGGGCGCGGACACTGAAGCTTTCTTT	CASSGTGGADTEAFF
NA	TRBV2	NA	TRBJ2-2	TGTGCCAGCTCGGACAGGGAGGGGCCCGGGGAGCTGTTTTTT	CASSDREGPGELFF